The 22 T cell receptor beta chains given below trace back to one sample, sequenced in a study of T-cell reconstitution after alpha-beta-depleted transplantation in children. TCRbeta library preparation incorporated unique molecular identifiers. MiXCR, applied by TCRdb to the PCR reads, yields one record per CDR3 protein. The table has about 600,000 distinct CDR3 sequences, 13% seen once. The source material was PBMCs, mostly from graft donor cells, sampled 360 days after TCRalphabeta/CD19-depleted stem cell transplant. The source of these receptors is a male patient younger than 18 who had a stem cell transplant for acute myeloid leukemia, so the T cells may come from the graft donor.

This clonotype was detected only a few times. The CDR3 region is CSVEEKGGGPYEQYF. The CDR3 DNA sequence: TGCAGCGTTGAAGAAAAGGGGGGAGGGCCCTACGAGCAGTACTTC. The chain combines TRBV29-1 with TRBJ2-7; tentatively, D is TRBD2 (7 bases). V was pared by 0 bases and J by 2 bases, with 14 bases between. CDR1 is SQVTM, CDR2 ANQGSEA, per germline. CDR3 length: 15 residues.

This clonotype was counted ten times or more. The chain is built from TRBV9 and TRBJ2-3, with D possibly TRBD1 on 5 matching bases. Germline-derived CDR1 and CDR2 are SGDLS and YYNGEE. The CDR3 sequence is 12 residues long. V dropped 0 bases and J dropped 8 bases, with 7 bases sitting between them. Here the CDR3 DNA reads TGTGCCAGCAGCGTAGGGGGCCTTACGCAGTATTTT. Residues: CASSVGGLTQYF.

This clonotype was detected only a few times. The gene calls are TRBV15 and TRBJ2-1; D unresolved. The CDR3 runs to 14 residues. V was shortened by 1 base and J by 4 bases, with 8 bases between the two germline ends. Germline-derived CDR1 and CDR2 are LNHNV and YYDKDF (reference sequence). In DNA form, the CDR3 reads TGTGCCACCAGCAGAGTTGGCGTATACAATGAGCAGTTCTTC. Translated: CATSRVGVYNEQFF. The complete variable domain, with remaining parts taken from reference TRBV15 and TRBJ2-1, reads DAMVIQNPRYQVTQFGKPVTLSCSQTLNHNVMYWYQQKSSQAPKLLFHYYDKDFNNEADTPDNFQSRRPNTSFCFLDIRSPGLGDTAMYLCATSRVGVYNEQFFGPGTRLTVL.

This clonotype was seen a few times. V and J are TRBV29-1 and TRBJ2-2; D is possibly TRBD1 (5 bases). Per germline, CDR1 SQVTM and CDR2 ANQGSEA. Trimming shortened V by 2 bases and J by 0 bases, and 7 bases separated the two germline ends. The CDR3 loop spans 14 amino acids. The CDR3 nucleotides read TGCAGCGTTGAATACAGGTCGAACACCGGGGAGCTGTTTTTT. Amino acids: CSVEYRSNTGELFF.

This clonotype has more than one count but fewer than ten. The V call is TRBV7-2, the J call TRBJ2-1, with 10 bases aligning to TRBD1. CDR3 length: 15 residues. Germline values: CDR1 SGHTA, CDR2 FQGNSA. The V and J ends lost 5 bases and 6 bases, in that order; junction bases with no gene match: 7. The CDR3 coding sequence is TGTGCCAGCAGCACAGAGGGACAGGGGATCAATGAGCAGTTCTTC. Translation: CASSTEGQGINEQFF.

The V gene is TRBV7-9, the J gene TRBJ2-5; 7 bases agree with TRBD1. The trim removed 4 bases at V and 2 bases at J, leaving 4 bases unmatched. This CDR3 is built from 14 residues. Germline CDR1 and CDR2: SEHNR and FQNEAQ (reference sequence). CDR3 nucleotide sequence: TGTGCCAGCAGCTCAATACAGGGGCAAGAGACCCAGTACTTC. Translating gives CASSSIQGQETQYF.

The chain has TRBV20-1 and TRBJ2-3; TRBD1 is a possible D gene (5 bases). CDR3 length equals 13 residues. Germline CDR1 DFQATT, CDR2 SNEGSKA (reference sequence). The CDR3 nucleotides read TGCAGGGCCTATGGGGCACACACAGATACGCAGTATTTT. It specifies CRAYGAHTDTQYF.

In its sample, this clonotype was seen many times. The chain joins TRBV12-3 or TRBV12-4 to TRBJ2-2; D is tentatively TRBD1 or TRBD2 (5 bases each). V lost 3 bases and J lost 3, with 8 bases in between. The CDR3 totals 14 residues. The CDR3 sequence is CASSFWGYTGELFF. In DNA, the CDR3 is TGTGCCAGCAGTTTTTGGGGGTACACCGGGGAGCTGTTTTTT.

The J gene is TRBJ2-3, the V gene TRBV27; D might be TRBD1 (6 bases). Looked up from germline, CDR1 is MNHEY and CDR2 is SMNVEV (reference sequence). V was shortened by 4 bases and J by 2 bases, with 10 bases between the two germline ends. The CDR3 is 14 residues long. CDR3 sequence: CASSWGPFTDTQYF. The CDR3 DNA is TGTGCCAGCAGTTGGGGGCCCTTCACAGATACGCAGTATTTT.

This clonotype was seen more than once but under ten times. J is TRBJ2-1 and V is TRBV4-3; D unresolved. Germline V lookup: CDR1 LGHNA, CDR2 YSLEER. V gave up 0 bases and J gave up 8 bases, with 8 bases separating them. This CDR3 comprises 13 residues. The CDR3 protein is CASSQDLWDEQFF. The CDR3, as DNA: TGCGCCAGCAGCCAAGATCTATGGGATGAGCAGTTCTTC.

CDR3 in amino acids: CATSRERGQPQHF. In DNA form, the CDR3 reads TGTGCCACCAGCAGAGAAAGGGGTCAGCCCCAGCATTTT. The V call is TRBV15, the J call TRBJ1-5; D possibly corresponds to TRBD1 (5 bases). Trimming removed 0 bases at V and 6 bases at J, with 6 bases between. Per germline, CDR1 LNHNV and CDR2 YYDKDF (reference sequence). The CDR3 is 13 amino acids.

V and J are TRBV7-3 and TRBJ2-2; no firm D call. Germline V lookup: CDR1 SGHTA, CDR2 FQGTGA. V was cut by 3 bases and J by 5 bases, with 7 bases left in between. The CDR3 is 13 residues long. Here the CDR3 reads CASSFESTGELFF. CDR3 coding DNA: TGTGCCAGCAGCTTCGAATCAACCGGGGAGCTGTTTTTT.

The sample holds many counts of this clonotype. The chain combines TRBV20-1 with TRBJ2-6; no definite D call. The CDR3 has 13 residues. Germline V gene sequence: CDR1 DFQATT, CDR2 SNEGSKA (reference sequence). V lost 5 bases, J lost 1 base, and 6 bases lay in between. The CDR3 DNA reads as TGCAGTGCTTCCCGATCTGGGGCCAACGTCCTGACTTTC. Residues: CSASRSGANVLTF.

The chain has TRBV7-2 and TRBJ2-3; 16 nucleotides line up with TRBD2. The V gene's germline CDR1 is SGHTA and CDR2 FQGNSA. CDR3 length: 19 amino acids. V trimming: 0 bases; J trimming: 4 bases; junction bases outside the gene matches: 7. CDR3 residues: CASSLAGLAGGIRADTQYF. In DNA form, the CDR3 reads TGTGCCAGCAGCTTAGCGGGACTAGCGGGAGGGATTCGCGCAGATACGCAGTATTTT.

This clonotype was recorded a few times. This sequence joins TRBV5-4 and TRBJ2-1; D is uncertain. Germline values: CDR1 SGHNT, CDR2 YYREEE (reference sequence). The CDR3 is 12 amino acids. Trimming cost V 3 bases and J 7 bases, with 8 bases left between them. The CDR3: CASSSINNEQFF. The CDR3 nucleotides read TGTGCCAGCAGCTCCATAAATAATGAGCAGTTCTTC.

This chain uses TRBV4-3 with TRBJ2-7; no clear D gene. Per the germline V gene, CDR1 is LGHNA and CDR2 is YSLEER. CDR3 length: 14 amino acids. V dropped 2 bases and J dropped 3 bases, with 11 bases sitting between them. The CDR3 nucleotides read TGCGCCAGCAGCCAAACAAACAGCGTCTACGAGCAGTACTTC. It is translated as CASSQTNSVYEQYF.

CDR3 loop: CATSETSGSRYNEQFF. In DNA, the CDR3 is TGTGCCACCAGTGAAACTAGCGGGAGTCGCTACAATGAGCAGTTCTTC. The V gene is TRBV24-1, the J gene TRBJ2-1; 11 bases are shared with TRBD2. The length of the CDR3 is 16 residues. Losses at the gene ends were 4 bases for V and 3 bases for J; bases not matched to a gene: 4. CDR1 KGHDR and CDR2 SFDVKD come from the germline V gene.

This clonotype was seen a few times. This chain uses TRBV5-5 with TRBJ2-7; the D gene could be TRBD1 or TRBD2 (6 bases each). From germline, CDR1 is SGHKS and CDR2 YYEKEE (reference sequence). The CDR3 is 16 amino acids. Trimming cost V 4 bases and J 5 bases, with 22 bases left between them. Here the CDR3 reads CASSPRDTLPSNEQYF. CDR3 DNA sequence: TGTGCCAGCAGCCCGCGGGACACCCTTCCCTCTAACGAGCAGTACTTC.

There are many counts of this clonotype. The chain uses TRBV5-6 and TRBJ2-1; 7 bases are a match to TRBD2. The CDR3 has 16 residues. V gave up 0 bases and J gave up 1 base; unmatched junction bases: 4. Germline values: CDR1 SGHDT, CDR2 YYEEEE. CDR3 sequence (DNA): TGTGCCAGCAGCTTGGGCCGCGGGAGATCCTACAATGAGCAGTTCTTC. It is translated as CASSLGRGRSYNEQFF. The variable domain in full, with the rest retrieved from reference TRBV5-6 and TRBJ2-1, is DAGVTQSPTHLIKTRGQQVTLRCSPKSGHDTVSWYQQALGQGPQFIFQYYEEEERQRGNFPDRFSGHQFPNYSSELNVNALLLGDSALYLCASSLGRGRSYNEQFFGPGTRLTVL.

This clonotype was observed a handful of times. This rearrangement joins TRBV15 to TRBJ1-5, with D unclear. The V gene lost 0 bases and the J gene lost 2 bases, with 2 bases spanning the gap. Germline values: CDR1 LNHNV, CDR2 YYDKDF (reference sequence). This CDR3 spans 13 amino acids. The CDR3 loop reads CATSREGNQPQHF. The CDR3 region has the DNA TGTGCCACCAGCAGAGAGGGCAATCAGCCCCAGCATTTT.

In this sample, this clonotype turned up many times. The J gene is TRBJ2-1, the V gene TRBV12-3 or TRBV12-4; no clear D. The V end was cut by 8 bases, the J end by 4 bases, with 18 bases between. The CDR3 has 15 residues. The CDR3 region has the DNA TGTGCCAGCTCCTTCCTTGACGGGTCTTACAATGAGCAGTTCTTC. Translating it yields CASSFLDGSYNEQFF.

This clonotype was seen more than once but under ten times. The gene calls are TRBV5-5 and TRBJ2-1; D not certain. CDR1 and CDR2 from the germline V gene are SGHKS and YYEKEE (reference sequence). The CDR3 consists of 16 residues. The V end was cut by 0 bases, the J end by 8 bases, with 18 bases between. This chain's CDR3 is CASSLAPTHRPYEQFF. CDR3 bases: TGTGCCAGCAGCTTGGCTCCGACTCATAGACCCTATGAGCAGTTCTTC.